Presented here are 27 T cell receptor beta chains from one specimen sequenced in a study of early T cells in non-severe SARS-CoV-2 infection. TCRdb fed the 5' RACE reads into MiXCR, producing one record per CDR3 protein. The sample includes 70,000 to 90,000 distinct CDR3 sequences, around 15% seen only once; the top ten take around 12%. The sample consisted of whole blood. These receptors were collected from an adult who was a healthcare worker with PCR-confirmed SARS-CoV-2 infection or an uninfected control (not recorded which).

This clonotype was observed many times. This chain links TRBV29-1 with TRBJ2-2; D is possibly TRBD1 or TRBD2 (5 bases each). The length of the CDR3 is 13 residues. Germline V lookup: CDR1 SQVTM, CDR2 ANQGSEA. V was shortened by 7 bases and J by 7 bases, with 16 bases between the two germline ends. The CDR3 region is CSAAGTPDGELFF. The DNA for the CDR3 is TGCAGCGCCGCCGGGACCCCAGACGGGGAGCTGTTTTTT.

This clonotype was seen repeatedly, ten times or more. A junction boundary mismatches the germline segment, possibly from a read error. In DNA, the CDR3 is TGCGCCAGCAGCGAAGAAGGACTAGCGGGAGTGGGAGAGCAGTTCTTC. As protein: CASSEEGLAGVGEQFF. This chain joins TRBV4-3 and TRBJ2-1, with 13 positions matching TRBD2. There are 16 residues in the CDR3. The germline V gene encodes CDR1 LGHNA and CDR2 YSLEER.

There are a few counts of this clonotype. V is TRBV5-1 and J is TRBJ2-1; a weak D match, TRBD2 (7 bases). The CDR3 runs 13 residues. Germline CDR1 is SGHRS and CDR2 is YFSETQ. The V end was cut by 2 bases, the J end by 8 bases, with 11 bases between. The CDR3 is CASSLWGGHEQFF. CDR3 nucleotides: TGCGCCAGCAGCTTATGGGGGGGCCATGAGCAGTTCTTC. The whole variable domain, filled in from reference TRBV5-1 and TRBJ2-1, reads KAGVTQTPRYLIKTRGQQVTLSCSPISGHRSVSWYQQTPGQGLQFLFEYFSETQRNKGNFPGRFSGRQFSNSRSEMNVSTLELGDSALYLCASSLWGGHEQFFGPGTRLTVL.

The chain links TRBV5-1 to TRBJ2-7; TRBD1 is a possible D gene (5 bases). This CDR3 has 14 amino acids. Germline V CDR1 and CDR2: SGHRS, YFSETQ. Deletions cut 4 bases from V and 1 base from J, with 12 bases between. The CDR3 DNA reads as TGCGCCAGCAGCAGGGGATCTACTTCCTACGAGCAGTACTTC. Its protein product is CASSRGSTSYEQYF.

This clonotype was recorded a few times. The gene calls are TRBV12-3 or TRBV12-4 and TRBJ1-1, with a possible D match to TRBD1 (6 bases). This CDR3 has 15 amino acids. Trimming pared 0 bases from V and 5 bases from J, leaving 13 bases between. The CDR3 protein is CASSLAQGITTEAFF. The CDR3, as DNA: TGTGCCAGCAGTTTAGCACAGGGTATTACGACTGAAGCTTTCTTT.

This clonotype occurred many times. V gene TRBV24-1 combines with J gene TRBJ2-7; no reliable D call. The length of the CDR3 is 15 residues. Trimming took 1 base from V and 8 from J, leaving 17 bases between them. CDR1 KGHDR and CDR2 SFDVKD come from the germline V gene. DNA of the CDR3: TGTGCCACCAGTGATTTCTCGGACGGCGGCCTTAAGCAGTACTTC. Translated, it gives CATSDFSDGGLKQYF.

V gene TRBV11-3 combines with J gene TRBJ2-3, with 8 bases identical to TRBD2. The V gene end was trimmed by 8 bases and the J gene end by 3 bases; junction bases not matched to a gene: 10. CDR1 and CDR2 from the germline V gene are SGHNT and YENEEA. The CDR3 totals 15 residues. The CDR3, as DNA: TGTGCCAGCGGTACGAGCGGGAGTTGGACAGATACGCAGTATTTT. Its protein product is CASGTSGSWTDTQYF. Based on the CDR3 plus reference TRBV11-3 and TRBJ2-3, the full variable domain is EAGVVQSPRYKIIEKKQPVAFWCNPISGHNTLYWYLQNLGQGPELLIRYENEEAVDDSQLPKDRFSAERLKGVDSTLKIQPAELGDSAVYLCASGTSGSWTDTQYFGPGTRLTVL.

This clonotype has a handful of counts. The chain has TRBV5-1 and TRBJ1-5; no clear D gene. The V and J ends lost 5 bases and 4 bases respectively, with 10 bases between them. There are 13 residues in the CDR3. CDR1 and CDR2 (germline): SGHRS, YFSETQ. The DNA for the CDR3 is TGCGCCAGCAGACTGGACCCAAATCAGCCCCAGCATTTT. Protein sequence: CASRLDPNQPQHF.

Only a few counts were recorded for this clonotype. This CDR3 reads CASSSQRNTEAFF. The CDR3 region has the DNA TGTGCCAGCAGCTCGCAGAGGAACACTGAAGCTTTCTTT. This sequence joins TRBV7-2 and TRBJ1-1; no reliable D call. Germline V CDR1 and CDR2: SGHTA, FQGNSA. There are 13 residues in the CDR3. V lost 4 bases to trimming and J lost 1 base, with 7 bases between them.

This clonotype came up many times. The V call is TRBV5-1, the J call TRBJ2-2; possibly TRBD1 for D (5 bases). V was pared by 6 bases and J by 2 bases, with 14 bases between. Germline V CDR1 and CDR2: SGHRS, YFSETQ. This CDR3 is built from 15 residues. The CDR3 coding sequence is TGCGCCAGCAACAGCCGGACAACTAACACCGGGGAGCTGTTTTTT. Translated, it gives CASNSRTTNTGELFF.

In regard to this clonotype: The germline gene is not matched at one end of the junction; a read error may be the cause. V usage is TRBV7-9 and J usage is TRBJ2-7; D remains unclear. The length of the CDR3 is 12 residues. Per germline, CDR1 SEHNR and CDR2 FQNEAQ (reference sequence). CDR3 nucleotide sequence: TGTGCCAGCAGTTTAGAAGTCTACGAGCAGTACTTC. It encodes CASSLEVYEQYF.

This clonotype was seen only a few times. This sequence joins TRBV11-2 and TRBJ1-5, with D perhaps matching TRBD1 (6 bases). The CDR3 sequence is 14 residues long. Trimming took off 1 base at V and 5 bases at J, with 9 bases between the two ends. Germline assignment: CDR1 SGHAT and CDR2 FQNNGV. CDR3 sequence reads: CASSLGDKHQPQHF. The CDR3 DNA follows: TGTGCCAGCAGCTTAGGGGACAAACATCAGCCCCAGCATTTT.

This clonotype was seen more than once but under ten times. The rearrangement joins TRBV10-3 to TRBJ2-3; D unclear. The CDR3 is made up of 14 amino acids. From germline, CDR1 is ENHRY and CDR2 SYGVKD. Trimming took 6 bases from V and 2 from J, leaving 12 bases between them. The CDR3 sequence: CAISLGGTTDTQYF. DNA of the CDR3: TGTGCCATCAGCTTGGGCGGAACCACAGATACGCAGTATTTT.

There are a few counts of this clonotype. The chain uses TRBV13 and TRBJ1-5; unclear D gene. This CDR3 has 14 amino acids. Germline V gene lookup returns CDR1 PRHDT and CDR2 FYEKMQ (reference sequence). V was pared by 0 bases and J by 4 bases, with 7 bases between. The CDR3 region is CASSLGRRNQPQHF. Written as DNA, the CDR3 is TGTGCCAGCAGCTTAGGCCGGAGAAATCAGCCCCAGCATTTT.

The chain recombines TRBV7-6 with TRBJ1-4, with D possibly TRBD1 on 5 matching bases. Germline V gene sequence: CDR1 SGHVS, CDR2 FNYEAQ. Trimming stripped 2 bases from V and 7 bases from J, with 14 bases between. The CDR3 extends over 15 amino acids. CDR3: CASSLNRDGPEKLFF. The CDR3 DNA sequence: TGTGCCAGCAGCTTAAACCGGGACGGACCTGAAAAACTGTTTTTT.

The J gene is TRBJ2-1, the V gene TRBV7-9; 8 nucleotides line up with TRBD1. The CDR3 spans 16 residues. In germline, CDR1 is SEHNR, CDR2 FQNEAQ (reference sequence). V shed 5 bases, J shed 3 bases, and the junction held 9 bases outside the gene matches. CDR3 sequence reads: CASSPRDRSLYNEQFF. CDR3 in DNA: TGTGCCAGCAGCCCTAGGGACAGGTCCCTCTACAATGAGCAGTTCTTC.

This clonotype showed up just a few times. The J gene is TRBJ2-7, the V gene TRBV11-3; D not resolved. CDR1 and CDR2 from the germline V gene are SGHNT and YENEEA. The CDR3 is 12 amino acids. The germline V and J ends were trimmed by 4 bases and 5 bases, with 9 bases remaining between them. The chain's CDR3 is CASSSLNHEQYF. In DNA form, the CDR3 reads TGTGCCAGCAGCTCCCTTAACCACGAGCAGTACTTC.

The V gene is TRBV5-4, the J gene TRBJ2-2; D gene uncertain. Germline loops: CDR1 SGHNT, CDR2 YYREEE (reference sequence). V dropped 3 bases and J dropped 5 bases, with 8 bases sitting between them. The CDR3 is 13 amino acids. CDR3 sequence (DNA): TGTGCCAGCAGCTCCCAGTTTACCGGGGAGCTGTTTTTT. This gives the protein CASSSQFTGELFF.

The J gene is TRBJ2-1, the V gene TRBV7-7, with D tentatively TRBD1 (6 bases). In germline, CDR1 is SSHAT, CDR2 FNYEAQ (reference sequence). The CDR3 is made up of 12 amino acids. CDR3 coding DNA: TGTGCTAGTCAGGGGAGTAGCAGTGAGCAGTTCTTC. Translated: CASQGSSSEQFF.

The V gene is TRBV20-1, the J gene TRBJ2-3; 8 positions match TRBD2. Per germline, CDR1 DFQATT and CDR2 SNEGSKA (reference sequence). The J segment lost 2 bases and the V segment lost 1 base, leaving 2 bases of the junction unmatched. CDR3 length: 14 residues. CDR3 amino acids: CSARVAGTTDTQYF. CDR3 coding DNA: TGCAGTGCTAGAGTAGCGGGGACCACAGATACGCAGTATTTT.

This clonotype was recorded at least ten times. The chain uses TRBV9 and TRBJ2-2; D unresolved. V was trimmed by 0 bases and J by 7 bases, leaving 7 bases between them. Per germline, CDR1 SGDLS and CDR2 YYNGEE. The CDR3 runs 13 residues. CDR3 region: CASSVGSNGELFF. Written as DNA, the CDR3 is TGTGCCAGCAGCGTAGGAAGCAACGGGGAGCTGTTTTTT.

The sample holds a few counts of this clonotype. The chain recombines TRBV3-1 with TRBJ2-3; 11 bases fit TRBD2. The germline gives CDR1 LGHDT, CDR2 YNNKEL (reference sequence). The J segment lost 0 bases and the V segment lost 4 bases, leaving 6 bases of the junction unmatched. The CDR3 covers 17 residues. In DNA, the CDR3 is TGTGCCAGCAGCCGCGGACTAGCGGGCCTTAGCACAGATACGCAGTATTTT. Protein sequence: CASSRGLAGLSTDTQYF.

The rearrangement links TRBV28 to TRBJ1-1, with no clear D. The CDR3 extends over 16 amino acids. Looked up from germline, CDR1 is MDHEN and CDR2 is SYDVKM. The V and J ends lost 5 bases and 3 bases respectively, with 19 bases between them. As DNA, the CDR3 is TGTGCCAGCAGTGCTTCAACCGGACGGGCGTACACTGAAGCTTTCTTT. Residues: CASSASTGRAYTEAFF.

This clonotype was seen at least ten times. The chain carries TRBV28 and TRBJ2-1; TRBD1 agrees at 7 bases. V was pared by 3 bases and J by 1 base, with 3 bases of the junction left unmatched. Germline values: CDR1 MDHEN, CDR2 SYDVKM. The CDR3 runs to 15 residues. In DNA form, the CDR3 reads TGTGCCAGCAGTTTTTACAGGGGTTCCTACAATGAGCAGTTCTTC. Encoded protein: CASSFYRGSYNEQFF.

Notes on this clonotype: Since a much larger clone is just one base distant, this may be a read error. V and J are TRBV13 and TRBJ2-1; 7 positions match TRBD2. The germline CDR1 and CDR2 sequences are PRHDT and FYEKMQ (reference sequence). The length of the CDR3 is 18 residues. The CDR3 is CASSITHASGLDNKEQFF. The CDR3 nucleotides read TGTGCCAGCAGCATAACCCATGCTAGCGGTCTTGATAACAAAGAGCAGTTCTTC.

In its sample, this clonotype was seen a few times. This rearrangement joins TRBV7-2 to TRBJ2-1; TRBD2 aligns across 8 bases. The CDR3 is 17 amino acids. The V segment lost 5 bases and the J segment 0 bases; nucleotides outside the gene matches: 9. Germline CDR1 SGHTA, CDR2 FQGNSA. In DNA, the CDR3 is TGTGCCAGCAGCGAAAGAAGGAGCGGGGGCTCCTACAATGAGCAGTTCTTC. Amino acid sequence: CASSERRSGGSYNEQFF.

The sample holds a few counts of this clonotype. The chain joins TRBV6-1 to TRBJ1-1; no clear D gene. Germline lookup yields CDR1 MNHNS and CDR2 SASEGT. V dropped 4 bases and J dropped 3 bases, with 9 bases sitting between them. This CDR3 is built from 13 residues. The CDR3 region is CASSVELYTEAFF. The CDR3 DNA reads TGTGCCAGCAGTGTGGAACTTTACACTGAAGCTTTCTTT.